This TCR beta chain was found in a study of cytomegalovirus exposure and HLA in healthy donors. Findings and limits, study-wide: Later work showed greater clonal expansion in HLA-associated TCR beta chains than in equally common others. Follow-up analysis later connected one missense variant in DCLRE1C with trimming of TCR beta V- and J-genes. Cytomegalovirus association was listed for about 180 TCR beta chains. Across donors, most TCRs were seen rarely, yet some public ones were widespread.

CDR1 SNHLY and CDR2 FYNNEI come from the germline V gene. The CDR3 covers 14 residues. With 5 bases removed from V and 2 bases from J, the gap between germline ends came to 13 bases. The PCR ran on 60 Vbeta and 13 Jbeta primers. Assay: immunoSEQ multiplex PCR; the TCRdb copy retains only in-frame clones and omits some. Its clone listing holds more than 30,000 clones. Worth noting for this clone: Its specificity is unknown.

The sample was PBMCs. The chain links TRBV2 to TRBJ2-7; weak D call: TRBD2 (5 bases). This TCR came from a man aged 40-55 years in good health and CMV-seropositive. The CDR3 protein is CASSSKLGPYEQYF. CDR3 DNA: TGTGCCAGCAGTTCAAAACTAGGGCCCTACGAGCAGTACTTC.